Described below is a single TCR beta chain sequence and its context. The length of the CDR3 is 17 residues. Losses at the gene ends were 5 bases for V and 9 bases for J; bases not matched to a gene: 17. Per the germline V gene, CDR1 is SGHNT and CDR2 is YYREEE (reference sequence). This record belongs to a study of cytomegalovirus exposure and HLA in healthy donors. PCR primers comprised 60 Vbeta and 13 Jbeta primers. Sequenced by immunoSEQ multiplex PCR; TCRdb stores in-frame clones only, minus some. The profile shows about 62,000 clones, around 87% of them singletons. The chain links TRBV5-4 to TRBJ2-1; TRBD2 matches at 10 bases. Sequenced material: PBMCs. This TCR came from a man aged 18-30 years in good health and CMV-seronegative. The CDR3 protein is CASRFTDGAGGLGEQFF. The CDR3 DNA reads TGTGCCAGCAGATTTACCGACGGAGCGGGGGGGCTCGGTGAGCAGTTCTTC.